These 6 T cell receptor beta chains originate from one sample sequenced in a study of cytomegalovirus exposure and HLA in healthy donors. With 60 Vbeta and 13 Jbeta primers, the PCR was carried out. The repertoire was sequenced with immunoSEQ multiplex PCR; TCRdb's copy has only in-frame clones and lacks some. Of some 160,000 clones listed, roughly 80% are singletons. The sequenced material came from PBMCs. Source of these receptors: a male donor in good health and CMV-seropositive.

V usage is TRBV2 and J usage is TRBJ1-1, with D possibly matching TRBD1 (5 bases). Deletions cut 1 base from V and 10 bases from J, with 16 bases between. The CDR3 has 14 amino acids. Per the germline V gene, CDR1 is SNHLY and CDR2 is FYNNEI. Written as DNA, the CDR3 is TGTGCCAGCAGTGAAGGGACACGGGTGGCGCGAGCTTTCTTT. This gives the protein CASSEGTRVARAFF.

V usage is TRBV7-2 and J usage is TRBJ2-1; 7 nucleotides match TRBD2. CDR3 length: 16 residues. V lost 6 bases to trimming and J lost 4 bases; unmatched junction nucleotides: 12. Germline values: CDR1 SGHTA, CDR2 FQGNSA. CDR3: CASSPGVAGIYNEQFF. In nucleotides, the CDR3 is TGTGCCAGCAGTCCCGGGGTAGCGGGTATATACAATGAGCAGTTCTTC.

This chain links TRBV5-6 with TRBJ1-1; D possibly corresponds to TRBD1 (5 bases). V shed 2 bases and J shed 0 bases, with 11 bases lying between them. The germline CDR1 and CDR2 sequences are SGHDT and YYEEEE. The CDR3 loop spans 15 amino acids. CDR3 protein: CASSFLDRLNTEAFF. DNA of the CDR3: TGTGCCAGCAGCTTCCTTGACAGACTGAACACTGAAGCTTTCTTT.

This chain joins TRBV5-4 and TRBJ2-5; the match to TRBD2 covers 10 bases. This CDR3 is 15 amino acids long. Looked up from germline, CDR1 is SGHNT and CDR2 is YYREEE (reference sequence). V trimming: 4 bases; J trimming: 0 bases; junction bases outside the gene matches: 3. The DNA for the CDR3 is TGTGCCAGCAGCCCGGGACTAGCGAACCAAGAGACCCAGTACTTC. This translates into CASSPGLANQETQYF. The whole variable domain, filled in from reference TRBV5-4 and TRBJ2-5, reads ETGVTQSPTHLIKTRGQQVTLRCSSQSGHNTVSWYQQALGQGPQFIFQYYREEENGRGNFPPRFSGLQFPNYSSELNVNALELDDSALYLCASSPGLANQETQYFGPGTRLLVL.

The genes are TRBV10-2 and TRBJ1-5; 7 bases line up with TRBD1. The V gene end was trimmed by 6 bases and the J gene end by 5 bases; junction bases not matched to a gene: 10. The CDR3 length is 15 residues. From germline, CDR1 is WSHSY and CDR2 SAAADI. The CDR3 bases are TGCGCCAGCAGCACAGGGGTAGGGTTGTATCAGCCCCAGCATTTT. Its protein is CASSTGVGLYQPQHF.

The V gene is TRBV2, the J gene TRBJ2-3; D remains ambiguous. Germline V CDR1 and CDR2: SNHLY, FYNNEI. V gave up 8 bases and J gave up 4 bases, with 19 bases separating them. This CDR3 has 15 residues. CDR3 coding DNA: TGTGCCAGCCGCGCGGCCCAAAGTGGTTCAGATACGCAGTATTTT. Its translation: CASRAAQSGSDTQYF.